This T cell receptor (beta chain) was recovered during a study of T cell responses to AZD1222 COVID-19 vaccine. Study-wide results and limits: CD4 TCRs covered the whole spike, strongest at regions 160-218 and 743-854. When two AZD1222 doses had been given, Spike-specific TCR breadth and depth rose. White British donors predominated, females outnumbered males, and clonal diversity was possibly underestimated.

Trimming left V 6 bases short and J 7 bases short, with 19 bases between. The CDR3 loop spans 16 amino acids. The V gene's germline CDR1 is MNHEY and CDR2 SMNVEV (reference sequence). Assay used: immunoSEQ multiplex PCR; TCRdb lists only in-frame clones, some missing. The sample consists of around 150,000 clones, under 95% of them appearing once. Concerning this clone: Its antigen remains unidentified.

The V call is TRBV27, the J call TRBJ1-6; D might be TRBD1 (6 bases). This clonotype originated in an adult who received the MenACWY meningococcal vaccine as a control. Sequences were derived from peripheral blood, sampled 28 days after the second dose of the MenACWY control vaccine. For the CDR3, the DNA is TGTGCCAGCAGCGTCGGACAGCTGGGCCGCAATTCACCCCTCCACTTT. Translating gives CASSVGQLGRNSPLHF.